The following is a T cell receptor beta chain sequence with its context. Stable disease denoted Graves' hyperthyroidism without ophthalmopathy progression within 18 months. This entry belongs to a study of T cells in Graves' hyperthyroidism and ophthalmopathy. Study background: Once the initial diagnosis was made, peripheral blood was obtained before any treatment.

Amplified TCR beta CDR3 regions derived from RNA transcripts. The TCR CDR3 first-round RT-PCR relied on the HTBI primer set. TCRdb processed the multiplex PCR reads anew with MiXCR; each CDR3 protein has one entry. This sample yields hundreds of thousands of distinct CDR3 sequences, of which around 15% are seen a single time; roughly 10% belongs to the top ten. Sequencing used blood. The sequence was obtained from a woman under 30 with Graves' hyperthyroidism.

In nucleotides, the CDR3 is TGTGCCAGCAGCCACCCCCTAGCGGGGGCCTACGAGCAGTACTTC. Protein: CASSHPLAGAYEQYF. The V gene is TRBV4-2, the J gene TRBJ2-7, with 10 bases that match TRBD2. The ends lost 3 bases at V and 2 bases at J; junction bases unmatched: 4. There are 15 residues in the CDR3. The V gene's germline CDR1 is LGHNA and CDR2 YNFKEQ.